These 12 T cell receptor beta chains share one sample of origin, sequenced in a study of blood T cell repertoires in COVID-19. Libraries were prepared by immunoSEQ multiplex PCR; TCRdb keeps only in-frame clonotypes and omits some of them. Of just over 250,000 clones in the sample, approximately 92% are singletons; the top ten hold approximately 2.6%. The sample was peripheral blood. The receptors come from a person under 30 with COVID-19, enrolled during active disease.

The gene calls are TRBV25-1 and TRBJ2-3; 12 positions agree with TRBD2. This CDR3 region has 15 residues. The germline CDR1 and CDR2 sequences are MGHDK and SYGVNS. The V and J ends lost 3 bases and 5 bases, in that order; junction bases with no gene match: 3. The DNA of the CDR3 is TGTGCCAGCAGTGACTCTAGCGGGAGGGTAGATACGCAGTATTTT. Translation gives CASSDSSGRVDTQYF.

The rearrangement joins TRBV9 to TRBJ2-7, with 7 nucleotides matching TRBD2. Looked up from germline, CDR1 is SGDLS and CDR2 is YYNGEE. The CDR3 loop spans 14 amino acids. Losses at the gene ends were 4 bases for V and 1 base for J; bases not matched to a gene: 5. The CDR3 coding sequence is TGTGCCAGCAGCAAGGGACTACCTTCCTACGAGCAGTACTTC. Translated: CASSKGLPSYEQYF.

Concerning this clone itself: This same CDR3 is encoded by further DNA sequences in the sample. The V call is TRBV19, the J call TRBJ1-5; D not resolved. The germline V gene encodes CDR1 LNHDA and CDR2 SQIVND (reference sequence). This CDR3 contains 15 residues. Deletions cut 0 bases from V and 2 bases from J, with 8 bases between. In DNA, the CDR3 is TGTGCCAGTAGTATAGACCACGGGGGCAATCAGCCCCAGCATTTT. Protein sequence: CASSIDHGGNQPQHF.

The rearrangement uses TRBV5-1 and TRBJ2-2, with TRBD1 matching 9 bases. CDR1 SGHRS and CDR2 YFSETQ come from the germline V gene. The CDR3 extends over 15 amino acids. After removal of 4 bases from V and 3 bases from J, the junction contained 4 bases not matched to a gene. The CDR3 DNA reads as TGCGCCAGCAGCGCTGACAGGGGGGACACCGGGGAGCTGTTTTTT. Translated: CASSADRGDTGELFF.

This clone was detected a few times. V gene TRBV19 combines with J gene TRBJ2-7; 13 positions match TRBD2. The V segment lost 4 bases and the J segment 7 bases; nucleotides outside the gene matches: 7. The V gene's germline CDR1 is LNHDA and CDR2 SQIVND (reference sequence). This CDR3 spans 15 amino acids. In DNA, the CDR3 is TGTGCCAGTAGTAGTGGACTAGCGGGAGTATGGGAGCAGTACTTC. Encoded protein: CASSSGLAGVWEQYF. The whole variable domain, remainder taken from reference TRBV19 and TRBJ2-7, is DGGITQSPKYLFRKEGQNVTLSCEQNLNHDAMYWYRQDPGQGLRLIYYSQIVNDFQKGDIAEGYSVSREKKESFPLTVTSAQKNPTAFYLCASSSGLAGVWEQYFGPGTRLTVT.

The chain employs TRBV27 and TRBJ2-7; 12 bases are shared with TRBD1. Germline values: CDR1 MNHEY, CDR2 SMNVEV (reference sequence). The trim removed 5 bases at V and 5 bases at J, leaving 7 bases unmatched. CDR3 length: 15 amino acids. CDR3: CASSPGTGGANEQYF. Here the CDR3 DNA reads TGTGCCAGCAGTCCGGGGACAGGGGGCGCAAACGAGCAGTACTTC.

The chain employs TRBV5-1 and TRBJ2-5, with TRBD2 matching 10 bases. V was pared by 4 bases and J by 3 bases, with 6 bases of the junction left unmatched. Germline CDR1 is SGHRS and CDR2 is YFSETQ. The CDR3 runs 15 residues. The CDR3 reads CASSETGTSEETQYF. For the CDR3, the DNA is TGCGCCAGCAGCGAAACCGGGACTAGCGAAGAGACCCAGTACTTC. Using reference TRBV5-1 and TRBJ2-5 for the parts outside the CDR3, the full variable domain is KAGVTQTPRYLIKTRGQQVTLSCSPISGHRSVSWYQQTPGQGLQFLFEYFSETQRNKGNFPGRFSGRQFSNSRSEMNVSTLELGDSALYLCASSETGTSEETQYFGPGTRLLVL.

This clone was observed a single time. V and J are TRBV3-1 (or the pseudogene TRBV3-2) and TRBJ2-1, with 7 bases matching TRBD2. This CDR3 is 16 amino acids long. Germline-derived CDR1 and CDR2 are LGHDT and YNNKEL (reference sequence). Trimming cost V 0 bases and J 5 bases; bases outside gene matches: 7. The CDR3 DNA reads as TGTGCCAGCAGCCAAGAGTTCGGGAGGAAAGACAATGAGCAGTTCTTC. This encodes CASSQEFGRKDNEQFF.

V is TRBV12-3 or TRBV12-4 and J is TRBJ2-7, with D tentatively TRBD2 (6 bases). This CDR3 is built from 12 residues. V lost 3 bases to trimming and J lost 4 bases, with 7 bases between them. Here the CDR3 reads CASSLTRYEQYF. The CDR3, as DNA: TGTGCCAGCAGTTTGACTAGGTACGAGCAGTACTTC.

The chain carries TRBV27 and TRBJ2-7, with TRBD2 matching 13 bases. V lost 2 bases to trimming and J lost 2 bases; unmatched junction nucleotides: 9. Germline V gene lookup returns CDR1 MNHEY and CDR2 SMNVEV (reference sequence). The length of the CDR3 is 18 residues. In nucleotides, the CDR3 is TGTGCCAGCAGTTTACGAGCCCCCGGGACTAGCGGGGCCTACGAGCAGTACTTC. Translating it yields CASSLRAPGTSGAYEQYF.

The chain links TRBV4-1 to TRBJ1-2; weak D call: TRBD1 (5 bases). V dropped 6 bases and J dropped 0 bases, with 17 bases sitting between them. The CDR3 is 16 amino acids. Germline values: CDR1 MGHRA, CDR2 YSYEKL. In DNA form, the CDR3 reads TGCGCCAGCAGGGAGCCCCGACAGTCAACTAACTATGGCTACACCTTC. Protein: CASREPRQSTNYGYTF.

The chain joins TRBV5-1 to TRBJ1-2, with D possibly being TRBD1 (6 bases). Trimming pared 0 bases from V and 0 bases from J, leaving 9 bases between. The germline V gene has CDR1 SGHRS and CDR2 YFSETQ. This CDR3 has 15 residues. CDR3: CASSLGAGANYGYTF. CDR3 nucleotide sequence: TGCGCCAGCAGCTTGGGGGCAGGGGCTAACTATGGCTACACCTTC.